The 21 T cell receptor beta chains below come from one sample, sequenced in a study of blood T cell repertoires in COVID-19. Sequencing was performed with immunoSEQ multiplex PCR; in TCRdb, only in-frame clones are kept and a portion is missing. This sample has 250,000 to 350,000 clones, with more than 80% found just once. Input material: peripheral blood. These receptors originate from a man aged 18 to 29 who had recovered from COVID-19.

This chain connects TRBV5-1 to TRBJ2-1, with TRBD2 matching over 7 bases. With V trimmed by 1 base and J by 0 bases, 4 bases remained unmatched. This CDR3 spans 16 amino acids. Germline V CDR1 and CDR2: SGHRS, YFSETQ. The chain's CDR3 is CASSLSSGSSYNEQFF. The CDR3 region has the DNA TGCGCCAGCAGCTTGTCTAGCGGAAGCTCCTACAATGAGCAGTTCTTC.

This clone showed up just a few times. The CDR3 DNA sequence: TGTGCCAGCCAGACAGACACAGAGACCCAGTACTTC. As protein: CASQTDTETQYF. The chain carries TRBV6-5 and TRBJ2-5; maybe TRBD1 (5 bases). The V gene lost 8 bases and the J gene lost 4 bases, with 11 bases spanning the gap. Germline values: CDR1 MNHEY, CDR2 SVGAGI. There are 12 residues in the CDR3.

This chain links TRBV7-3 with TRBJ2-2; perhaps TRBD1 as D (6 bases). The V end lost 3 bases, the J end lost 7 bases, and 18 bases lay between the germline ends. The CDR3 sequence is 16 residues long. Germline V gene lookup returns CDR1 SGHTA and CDR2 FQGTGA. DNA for the CDR3: TGTGCCAGCAGCTTCTACCCACAGGGTGGAGGCGGGGAGCTGTTTTTT. Residues: CASSFYPQGGGGELFF.

This chain joins TRBV10-3 and TRBJ2-5, with D perhaps TRBD2 (6 bases). Trimming left V 6 bases short and J 4 bases short, with 12 bases between. CDR1 is ENHRY and CDR2 is SYGVKD in the germline V gene. This CDR3 spans 13 amino acids. This CDR3 reads CAIREGRGETQYF. CDR3 sequence (DNA): TGTGCCATCAGGGAGGGTCGGGGAGAGACCCAGTACTTC.

This clone was seen a handful of times. This chain connects TRBV4-1 to TRBJ1-2; D gene ambiguous. V was cut by 1 base and J by 2 bases, with 11 bases left in between. CDR1 and CDR2 from the germline V gene are MGHRA and YSYEKL. This CDR3 comprises 15 residues. The CDR3 bases are TGCGCCAGCAGCCAAGTTCGGGGAAACAACTATGGCTACACCTTC. Translation gives CASSQVRGNNYGYTF.

In this sample, this clone turned up once. The gene calls are TRBV29-1 and TRBJ2-7, with D possibly matching TRBD2 (6 bases). The CDR3 sequence is 11 residues long. V lost 7 bases, J lost 7 bases, and 14 bases lay in between. The germline V gene encodes CDR1 SQVTM and CDR2 ANQGSEA. The CDR3 nucleotides are TGCAGCGCCAGACTAGTACGGGAGCAGTACTTC. Protein: CSARLVREQYF.

The V call is TRBV4-1, the J call TRBJ2-7; possibly TRBD2 for D (5 bases). The germline V gene encodes CDR1 MGHRA and CDR2 YSYEKL. The CDR3 has 13 amino acids. V gave up 1 base and J gave up 7 bases, with 11 bases separating them. The CDR3 nucleotides are TGCGCCAGCAGCCAAGGTAGAACTAGAGAGCAGTACTTC. It specifies CASSQGRTREQYF.

The V and J genes are TRBV19 and TRBJ1-5; TRBD1 might be the D (6 bases). The CDR3 contains 13 residues. V gave up 6 bases and J gave up 4 bases, with 10 bases separating them. CDR1 and CDR2 from the germline V gene are LNHDA and SQIVND (reference sequence). The CDR3 sequence: CASRTQGNQPQHF. The CDR3 DNA sequence: TGTGCCAGTAGGACCCAGGGGAATCAGCCCCAGCATTTT.

This chain connects TRBV25-1 to TRBJ2-3, with a tentative D call TRBD2 (5 bases). From germline, CDR1 is MGHDK and CDR2 SYGVNS. This CDR3 has 14 amino acids. Trimming removed 4 bases from V and 2 bases from J, with 10 bases in between. CDR3 in amino acids: CASSAGVYTDTQYF. In DNA, the CDR3 is TGTGCCAGCAGTGCCGGGGTTTACACAGATACGCAGTATTTT.

This rearrangement joins TRBV2 to TRBJ1-1, with unresolved D. Germline V gives CDR1 SNHLY, CDR2 FYNNEI. The CDR3 runs 14 residues. The V end lost 0 bases, the J end lost 1 base, and 6 bases lay between the germline ends. CDR3: CASSEARGNTEAFF. The CDR3 nucleotides are TGTGCCAGCAGTGAAGCGCGGGGGAACACTGAAGCTTTCTTT.

The chain uses TRBV5-4 and TRBJ1-2; 11 bases line up with TRBD1. The CDR3 extends over 15 amino acids. Germline V gene lookup returns CDR1 SGHNT and CDR2 YYREEE (reference sequence). J was trimmed by 4 bases and V by 3 bases; bases with no gene match: 5. The CDR3 region is CASSSGQGASYGYTF. CDR3 sequence (DNA): TGTGCCAGCAGCTCTGGACAGGGGGCGAGCTATGGCTACACCTTC. Based on the CDR3 plus reference TRBV5-4 and TRBJ1-2, the full variable domain is ETGVTQSPTHLIKTRGQQVTLRCSSQSGHNTVSWYQQALGQGPQFIFQYYREEENGRGNFPPRFSGLQFPNYSSELNVNALELDDSALYLCASSSGQGASYGYTFGSGTRLTVV.

The chain uses TRBV27 and TRBJ2-3, with TRBD2 matching over 8 bases. The CDR3 covers 17 residues. V shed 5 bases, J shed 7 bases, and the junction held 17 bases outside the gene matches. Germline CDR1 is MNHEY and CDR2 is SMNVEV (reference sequence). The CDR3 nucleotides are TGTGCCAGCAGTCCCCTCGGGACTAGAAGGGGCACGCATACGCAGTATTTT. The encoded protein is CASSPLGTRRGTHTQYF.

This sequence joins TRBV5-3 and TRBJ1-1, with 10 bases fitting TRBD1. TRBV5-3 is an ORF, with its function uncertain. The V and J ends lost 0 bases and 9 bases, in that order; junction bases with no gene match: 11. The CDR3 runs to 16 residues. The chain's CDR3 is CARSLGYGQGVSQAFF. The CDR3 DNA follows: TGTGCCAGAAGCTTGGGTTACGGACAGGGGGTTTCGCAAGCTTTCTTT.

This chain uses TRBV4-1 with TRBJ2-7; 7 bases align to TRBD1. The V gene's germline CDR1 is MGHRA and CDR2 YSYEKL. The CDR3 contains 17 residues. With 4 bases clipped from V and 4 bases from J, the junction kept 16 bases outside the gene matches. The CDR3 loop is CASSPARAPGQPYEQYF. The DNA for the CDR3 is TGCGCCAGCAGCCCCGCCAGGGCACCGGGACAGCCATACGAGCAGTACTTC.

The rearrangement joins TRBV19 to TRBJ2-5; 9 bases agree with TRBD1. This CDR3 has 15 residues. Germline-derived CDR1 and CDR2 are LNHDA and SQIVND (reference sequence). The V gene end was trimmed by 1 base and the J gene end by 5 bases; junction bases not matched to a gene: 5. The CDR3 DNA is TGTGCCAGTAGTATAGGTGACAGGGGGTCCGAGACCCAGTACTTC. Protein: CASSIGDRGSETQYF.

The V call is TRBV7-6, the J call TRBJ2-7; a possible D gene is TRBD2 (5 bases). The germline V and J ends were trimmed by 4 bases and 3 bases, with 13 bases remaining between them. The CDR3 is 14 residues long. Per germline, CDR1 SGHVS and CDR2 FNYEAQ. The CDR3 DNA is TGTGCCAGCAGCTGGGCGGAGGCGGACTACGAGCAGTACTTC. This sequence encodes CASSWAEADYEQYF. Together with reference TRBV7-6 and TRBJ2-7, the CDR3 gives the full variable domain: GAGVSQSPRYKVTKRGQDVALRCDPISGHVSLYWYRQALGQGPEFLTYFNYEAQQDKSGLPNDRFSAERPEGSISTLTIQRTEQRDSAMYRCASSWAEADYEQYFGPGTRLTVT.

This clone was seen only once. V is TRBV5-4 and J is TRBJ1-2; TRBD1 matches 7 bases. CDR3 length: 16 residues. Germline V gene data show CDR1 as SGHNT and CDR2 as YYREEE (reference sequence). V shed 4 bases, J shed 2 bases, and the junction held 11 bases outside the gene matches. The CDR3: CASSLRGSALNYGYTF. In nucleotides, the CDR3 is TGTGCCAGCAGCCTCAGGGGGAGTGCTTTAAACTATGGCTACACCTTC.

The chain is built from TRBV5-4 and TRBJ2-3; 14 bases line up with TRBD2. This CDR3 has 17 amino acids. Germline V CDR1 and CDR2: SGHNT, YYREEE (reference sequence). V was pared by 0 bases and J by 7 bases, with 7 bases of the junction left unmatched. The CDR3 DNA reads TGTGCCAGCAGCTTGGGACTAGCGGGGGGGCTAATAAATACGCAGTATTTT. Translating gives CASSLGLAGGLINTQYF.

The CDR3 is CAWSRRDGYTF. The CDR3 coding sequence is TGTGCCTGGAGTAGACGGGATGGCTACACCTTC. This chain connects TRBV30 to TRBJ1-2; no firm D call. Looked up from germline, CDR1 is GTSNPN and CDR2 is SVGIG (reference sequence). There are 11 residues in the CDR3. The V end was cut by 2 bases, the J end by 6 bases, with 7 bases between.

The rearrangement links TRBV30 to TRBJ1-2; no definite D call. Germline V gene sequence: CDR1 GTSNPN, CDR2 SVGIG (reference sequence). Trimming cost V 4 bases and J 13 bases, with 19 bases left between them. The CDR3 is made up of 12 amino acids. CDR3 DNA sequence: TGTGCCTGGAACATTAGAGAAGGGAGTGGCACCTTC. It codes for CAWNIREGSGTF.

The chain combines TRBV3-1 (or the pseudogene TRBV3-2) with TRBJ2-1; D is possibly TRBD1 (6 bases). The germline CDR1 and CDR2 sequences are LGHDT and YNNKEL (reference sequence). V was clipped by 4 bases and J by 0 bases, with 10 bases between them. The CDR3 runs to 15 residues. For the CDR3, the DNA is TGTGCCAGCAGCCCAGGGGCGAGCTCCTACAATGAGCAGTTCTTC. This encodes CASSPGASSYNEQFF.